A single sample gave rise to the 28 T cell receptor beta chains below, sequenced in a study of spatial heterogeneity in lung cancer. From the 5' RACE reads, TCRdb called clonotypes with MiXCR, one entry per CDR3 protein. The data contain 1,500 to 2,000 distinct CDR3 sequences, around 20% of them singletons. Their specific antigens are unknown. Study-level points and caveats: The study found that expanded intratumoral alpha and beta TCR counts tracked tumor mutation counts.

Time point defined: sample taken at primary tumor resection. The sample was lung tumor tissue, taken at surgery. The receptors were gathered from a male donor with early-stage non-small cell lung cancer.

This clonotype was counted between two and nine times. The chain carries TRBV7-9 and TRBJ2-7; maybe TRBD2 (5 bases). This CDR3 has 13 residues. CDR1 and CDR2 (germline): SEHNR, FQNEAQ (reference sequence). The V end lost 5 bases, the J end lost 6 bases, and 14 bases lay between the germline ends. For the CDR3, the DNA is TGTGCCAGCAGCGGATATGCTAGCTTCGAGCAGTACTTC. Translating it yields CASSGYASFEQYF.

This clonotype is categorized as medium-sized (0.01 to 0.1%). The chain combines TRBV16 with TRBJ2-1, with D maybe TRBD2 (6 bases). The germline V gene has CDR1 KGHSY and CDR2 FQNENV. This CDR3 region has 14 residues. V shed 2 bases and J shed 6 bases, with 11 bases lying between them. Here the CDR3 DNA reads TGTGCCAGCAGCCAAACGACTAGTACCAATGAGCAGTTCTTC. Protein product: CASSQTTSTNEQFF.

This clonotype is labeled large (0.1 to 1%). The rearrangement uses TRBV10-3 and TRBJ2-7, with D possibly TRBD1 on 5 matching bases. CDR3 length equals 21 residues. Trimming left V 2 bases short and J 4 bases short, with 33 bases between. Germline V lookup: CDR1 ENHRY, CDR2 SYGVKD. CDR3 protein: CAISERPNLGQTYLSPYEQYF. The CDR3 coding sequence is TGTGCCATCAGTGAGAGACCTAATTTGGGGCAGACTTACCTTTCCCCTTACGAGCAGTACTTC.

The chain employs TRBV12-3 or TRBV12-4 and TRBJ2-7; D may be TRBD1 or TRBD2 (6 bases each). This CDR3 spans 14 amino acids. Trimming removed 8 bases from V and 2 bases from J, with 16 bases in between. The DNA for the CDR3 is TGTGCCAGCGGGGGGCGTACAGGACCCTACGAGCAGTACTTC. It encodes CASGGRTGPYEQYF.

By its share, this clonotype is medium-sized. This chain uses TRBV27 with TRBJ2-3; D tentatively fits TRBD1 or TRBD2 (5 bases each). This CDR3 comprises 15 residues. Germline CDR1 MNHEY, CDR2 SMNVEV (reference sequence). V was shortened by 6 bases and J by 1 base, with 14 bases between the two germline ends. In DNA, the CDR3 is TGTGCCAGCAGGCCGGGACCCCTCCGCACAGATACGCAGTATTTT. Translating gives CASRPGPLRTDTQYF.

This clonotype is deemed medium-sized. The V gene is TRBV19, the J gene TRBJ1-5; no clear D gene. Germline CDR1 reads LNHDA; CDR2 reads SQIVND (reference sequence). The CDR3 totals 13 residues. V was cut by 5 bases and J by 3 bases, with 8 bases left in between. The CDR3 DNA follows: TGTGCCAGTAGTCGCCAGCCCAATCAGCCCCAGCATTTT. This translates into CASSRQPNQPQHF.

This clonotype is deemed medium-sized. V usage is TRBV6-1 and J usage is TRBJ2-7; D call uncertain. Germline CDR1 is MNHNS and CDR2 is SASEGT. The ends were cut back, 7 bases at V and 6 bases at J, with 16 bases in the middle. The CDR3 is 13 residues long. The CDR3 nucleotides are TGTGCCAGCAAAATAACCCGGTGGATCGAGCAGTACGTC. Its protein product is CASKITRWIEQYV.

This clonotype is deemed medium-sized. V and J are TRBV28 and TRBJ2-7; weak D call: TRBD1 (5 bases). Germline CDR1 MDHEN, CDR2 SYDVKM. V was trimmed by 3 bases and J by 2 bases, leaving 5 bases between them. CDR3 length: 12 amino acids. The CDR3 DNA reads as TGTGCCAGCAGTTTGGACACCTACGAGCAGTACTTC. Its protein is CASSLDTYEQYF.

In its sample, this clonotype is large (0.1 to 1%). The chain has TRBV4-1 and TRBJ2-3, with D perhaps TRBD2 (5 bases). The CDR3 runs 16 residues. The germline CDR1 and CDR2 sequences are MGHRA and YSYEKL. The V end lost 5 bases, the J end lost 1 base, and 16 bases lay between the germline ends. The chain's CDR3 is CASSEGWTDGTDTQYF. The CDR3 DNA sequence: TGCGCCAGCAGCGAAGGATGGACTGACGGCACAGATACGCAGTATTTT.

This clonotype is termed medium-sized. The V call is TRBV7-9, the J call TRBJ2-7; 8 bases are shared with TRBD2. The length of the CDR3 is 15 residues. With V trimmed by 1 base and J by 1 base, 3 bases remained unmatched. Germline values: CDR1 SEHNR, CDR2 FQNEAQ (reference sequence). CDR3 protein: CASSLEGLGSYEQYF. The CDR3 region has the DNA TGTGCCAGCAGCTTAGAGGGACTAGGATCCTACGAGCAGTACTTC.

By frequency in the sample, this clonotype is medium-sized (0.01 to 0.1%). The CDR3 sequence is CASSFLGSSSPLHF. In DNA form, the CDR3 reads TGTGCCAGCAGTTTCCTAGGGAGCTCCTCACCCCTCCACTTT. The genes are TRBV27 and TRBJ1-6; D unclear. Germline V gives CDR1 MNHEY, CDR2 SMNVEV (reference sequence). The V and J ends lost 3 bases and 10 bases respectively, with 13 bases between them. CDR3 size: 14 residues.

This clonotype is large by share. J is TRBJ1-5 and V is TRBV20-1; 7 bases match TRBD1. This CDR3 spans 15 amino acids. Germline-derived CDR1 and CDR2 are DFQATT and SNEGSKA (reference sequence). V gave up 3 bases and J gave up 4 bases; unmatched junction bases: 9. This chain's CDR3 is CSASGRDRSNQPQHF. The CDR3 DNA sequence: TGCAGTGCTAGCGGCCGGGACAGATCGAATCAGCCCCAGCATTTT.

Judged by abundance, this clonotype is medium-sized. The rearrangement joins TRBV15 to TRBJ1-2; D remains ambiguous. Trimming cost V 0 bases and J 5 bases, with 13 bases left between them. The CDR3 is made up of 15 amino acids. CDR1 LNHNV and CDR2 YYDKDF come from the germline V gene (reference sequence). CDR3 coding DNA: TGTGCCACCAGCAGAGAACGGACGGGAATTTATGGCTACACCTTC. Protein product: CATSRERTGIYGYTF.

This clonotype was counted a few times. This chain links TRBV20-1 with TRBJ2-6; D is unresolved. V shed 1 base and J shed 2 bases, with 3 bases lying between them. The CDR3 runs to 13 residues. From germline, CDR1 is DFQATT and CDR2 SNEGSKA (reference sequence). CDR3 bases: TGCAGTGCTAGAGCACCTGGGGCCAACGTCCTGACTTTC. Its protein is CSARAPGANVLTF.

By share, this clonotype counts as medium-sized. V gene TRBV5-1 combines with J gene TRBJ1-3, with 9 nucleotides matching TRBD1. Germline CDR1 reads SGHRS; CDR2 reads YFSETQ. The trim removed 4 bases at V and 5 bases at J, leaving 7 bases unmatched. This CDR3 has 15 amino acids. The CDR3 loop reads CASSTEQGARNTIYF. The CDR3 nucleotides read TGCGCCAGCAGCACCGAACAGGGGGCGCGAAACACCATATATTTT.

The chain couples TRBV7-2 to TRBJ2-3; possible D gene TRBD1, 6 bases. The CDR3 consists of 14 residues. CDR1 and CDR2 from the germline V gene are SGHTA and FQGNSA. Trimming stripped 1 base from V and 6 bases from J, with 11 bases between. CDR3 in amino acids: CASSLDGTLDTQYF. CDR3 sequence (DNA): TGTGCCAGCAGCTTAGATGGGACACTTGATACGCAGTATTTT. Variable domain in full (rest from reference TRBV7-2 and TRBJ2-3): GAGVSQSPSNKVTEKGKDVELRCDPISGHTALYWYRQSLGQGLEFLIYFQGNSAPDKSGLPSDRFSAERTGGSVSTLTIQRTQQEDSAVYLCASSLDGTLDTQYFGPGTRLTVL.

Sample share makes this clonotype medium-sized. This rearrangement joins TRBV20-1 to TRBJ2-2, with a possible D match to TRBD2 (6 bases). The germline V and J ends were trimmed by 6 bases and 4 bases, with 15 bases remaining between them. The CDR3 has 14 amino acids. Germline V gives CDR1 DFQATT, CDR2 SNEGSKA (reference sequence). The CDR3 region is CSADPGGVTGELFF. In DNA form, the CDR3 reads TGCAGTGCCGATCCCGGGGGAGTCACCGGGGAGCTGTTTTTT.

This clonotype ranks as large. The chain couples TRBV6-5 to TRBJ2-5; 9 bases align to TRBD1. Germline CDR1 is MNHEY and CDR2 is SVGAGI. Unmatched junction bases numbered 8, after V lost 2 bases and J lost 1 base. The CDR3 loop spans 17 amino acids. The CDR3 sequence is CASSYVFTGGLQETQYF. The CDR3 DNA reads TGTGCCAGCAGTTACGTCTTCACAGGGGGCCTCCAAGAGACCCAGTACTTC.

For the CDR3, the DNA is TGTGCCAGCAGCTCCACTAGCGCATACGAGCAGTACTTC. Protein product: CASSSTSAYEQYF. The chain has TRBV7-2 and TRBJ2-7; the match to TRBD2 covers 7 bases. The CDR3 spans 13 residues. V trimming: 4 bases; J trimming: 4 bases; junction bases outside the gene matches: 4. The germline CDR1 and CDR2 sequences are SGHTA and FQGNSA.

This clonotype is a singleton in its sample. In DNA, the CDR3 is TGTGCCAGCAGCGTAGTGGGACAGGGGAATACAGATACGCAGTATTTT. Translating it yields CASSVVGQGNTDTQYF. The chain links TRBV9 to TRBJ2-3; 10 bases are a match to TRBD1. The germline V gene encodes CDR1 SGDLS and CDR2 YYNGEE. The ends lost 0 bases at V and 3 bases at J; junction bases unmatched: 4. This CDR3 has 16 amino acids.

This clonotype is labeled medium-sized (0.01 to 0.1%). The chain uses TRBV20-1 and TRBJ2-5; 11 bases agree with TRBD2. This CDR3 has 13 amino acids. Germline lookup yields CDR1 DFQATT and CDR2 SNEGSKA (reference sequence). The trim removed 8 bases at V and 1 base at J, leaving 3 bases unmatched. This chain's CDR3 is CSYSGRGQETQYF. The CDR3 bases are TGCAGTTATAGCGGGAGGGGCCAAGAGACCCAGTACTTC.

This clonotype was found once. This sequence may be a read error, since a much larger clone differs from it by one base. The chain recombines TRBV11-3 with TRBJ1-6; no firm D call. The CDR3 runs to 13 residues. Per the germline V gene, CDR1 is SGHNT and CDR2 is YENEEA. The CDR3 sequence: CVSSLDPTSPLHF. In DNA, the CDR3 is TGTGTCAGCAGCTTAGACCCCACTTCACCCCTCCACTTT.

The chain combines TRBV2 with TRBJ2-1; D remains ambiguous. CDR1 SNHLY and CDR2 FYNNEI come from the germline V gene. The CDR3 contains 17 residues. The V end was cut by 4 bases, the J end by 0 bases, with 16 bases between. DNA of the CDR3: TGTGCCAGCAGTGCGCAATCGGCAGCCAGCTCCTACAATGAGCAGTTCTTC. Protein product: CASSAQSAASSYNEQFF.

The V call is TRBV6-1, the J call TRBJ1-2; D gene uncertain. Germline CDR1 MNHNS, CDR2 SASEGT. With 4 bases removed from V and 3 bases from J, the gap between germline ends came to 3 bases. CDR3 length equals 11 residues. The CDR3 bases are TGTGCCAGCAGTGCAGACTATGGCTACACCTTC. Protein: CASSADYGYTF.

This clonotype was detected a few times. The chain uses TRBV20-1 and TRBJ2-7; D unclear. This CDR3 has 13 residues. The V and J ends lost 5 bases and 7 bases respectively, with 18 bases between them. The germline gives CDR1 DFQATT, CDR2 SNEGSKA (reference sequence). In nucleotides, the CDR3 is TGCAGTGCTCTGGACGGCTTTTCCGGGGAGCAGTACTTC. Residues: CSALDGFSGEQYF.

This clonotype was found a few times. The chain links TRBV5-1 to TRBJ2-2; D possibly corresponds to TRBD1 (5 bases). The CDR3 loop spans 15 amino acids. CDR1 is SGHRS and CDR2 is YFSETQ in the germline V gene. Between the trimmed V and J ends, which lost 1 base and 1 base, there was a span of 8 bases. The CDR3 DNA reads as TGCGCCAGCAGCTTGTGGCAGGGGAACACCGGGGAGCTGTTTTTT. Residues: CASSLWQGNTGELFF.

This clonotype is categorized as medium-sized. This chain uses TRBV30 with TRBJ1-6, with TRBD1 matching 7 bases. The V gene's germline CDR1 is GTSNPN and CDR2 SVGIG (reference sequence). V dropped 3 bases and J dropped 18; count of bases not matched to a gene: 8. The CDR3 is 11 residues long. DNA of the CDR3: TGTGCCTGGAGCACAGGGGAAGTCCCCCACTTT. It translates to CAWSTGEVPHF.

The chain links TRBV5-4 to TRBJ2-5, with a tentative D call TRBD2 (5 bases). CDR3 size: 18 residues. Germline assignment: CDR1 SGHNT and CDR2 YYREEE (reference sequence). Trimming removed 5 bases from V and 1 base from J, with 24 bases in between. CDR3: CASRSGLRGPEIQETQYF. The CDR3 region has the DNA TGTGCCAGCAGATCTGGACTCCGGGGTCCAGAGATCCAAGAGACCCAGTACTTC.